This TCR beta chain was recorded in a study of blood T cells in healthy people across ages. The CDR3 has 13 residues. Primed by a sample-barcoded 5' primer and a J-beta primer mix, a second PCR proceeded for roughly 6 to 12 cycles. TCRdb used MiXCR to reprocess the 5' RACE reads, holding one entry per CDR3 protein. In the table there are around 780,000 distinct CDR3 sequences, more than 55% of which are singletons. The genes are TRBV12-3 or TRBV12-4 and TRBJ2-7; 9 bases align to TRBD1. The closer fit of TRBJ2-4 to the DNA end suggests the J call may be wrong. The sequence was obtained from a man aged 40-49 years in good health. The specimen was blood. In DNA form, the CDR3 reads TGTGCCAGCGGGGAGGGACAGGGAAACATTCAGTACTTC. Protein product: CASGEGQGNIQYF.